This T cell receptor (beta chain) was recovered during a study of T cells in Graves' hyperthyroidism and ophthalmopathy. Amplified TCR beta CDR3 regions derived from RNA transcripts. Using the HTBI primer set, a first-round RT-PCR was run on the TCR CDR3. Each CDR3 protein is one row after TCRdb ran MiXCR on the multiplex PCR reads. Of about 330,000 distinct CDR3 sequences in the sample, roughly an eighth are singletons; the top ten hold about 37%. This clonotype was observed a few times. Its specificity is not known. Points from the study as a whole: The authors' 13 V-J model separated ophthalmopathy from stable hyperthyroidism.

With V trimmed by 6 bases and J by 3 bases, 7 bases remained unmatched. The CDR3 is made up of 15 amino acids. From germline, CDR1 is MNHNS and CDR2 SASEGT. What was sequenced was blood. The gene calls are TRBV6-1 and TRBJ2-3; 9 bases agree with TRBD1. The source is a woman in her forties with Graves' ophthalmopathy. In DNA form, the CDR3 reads TGTGCCAGCAGACCGGGACAGGGACTGACAGATACGCAGTATTTT. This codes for CASRPGQGLTDTQYF.